This TCR beta chain was profiled in a study of siplizumab effects on memory and regulatory T cells. This CDR3 spans 13 amino acids. The V end lost 3 bases, the J end lost 6 bases, and 11 bases lay between the germline ends. Germline V CDR1 and CDR2: SGHNT, YYREEE (reference sequence). Study results and limitations: The drug siplizumab significantly decreased the alloreactive sequences that could be traced to unstimulated CD4+ memory cells. Mean Treg-derived proportions of mappable alloreactive CD4+ clones were less than 75% for siplizumab and less than 35% for controls.

Data came from immunoSEQ multiplex PCR; TCRdb stores just in-frame clones and leaves some out. The table shows fewer than 65,000 clones, with over 85% occurring only once. Details on this clone: Its specificity is not known.

What was sequenced was CD8+ T cells sorted from blood. The clonotype comes from a human donor in good health. V is TRBV5-4 and J is TRBJ2-3; D is uncertain. CDR3 DNA: TGTGCCAGCAGCTACCCCAGTCCGGATACGCAGTATTTT. It is translated as CASSYPSPDTQYF.